The 25 T cell receptor beta chains below were found in one sample sequenced in a study of response to subunit inactivated influenza vaccine. In TCRdb, the RT-PCR reads were re-called with MiXCR into one record per CDR3 protein. The sample includes under 850,000 distinct CDR3 sequences, roughly 18% of them seen just once. The sequencing used PBMCs from blood, collected less than 6 days after vaccination. Receptors originate from a middle-aged man who received an inactivated influenza vaccine.

This clonotype was picked up a small number of times. The chain recombines TRBV7-2 with TRBJ2-7, with 9 bases identical to TRBD1. The V gene end was trimmed by 1 base and the J gene end by 7 bases; junction bases not matched to a gene: 8. This CDR3 comprises 15 residues. CDR1 is SGHTA, CDR2 FQGNSA, per germline. CDR3 residues: CASSLGGQGSGEQYF. The CDR3 nucleotides read TGTGCCAGCAGCTTAGGAGGACAGGGGAGCGGGGAGCAGTACTTC.

V usage is TRBV11-2 and J usage is TRBJ2-1; 9 bases fit TRBD1. The V segment lost 7 bases and the J segment 9 bases; nucleotides outside the gene matches: 22. The germline gives CDR1 SGHAT, CDR2 FQNNGV. The CDR3 length is 18 residues. The CDR3 spells CASKTQRGQGGGRAEQFF. The DNA of the CDR3 is TGTGCCAGCAAAACCCAGAGGGGACAGGGAGGAGGTCGGGCTGAGCAGTTCTTC.

This clonotype has ten or more counts. This chain connects TRBV6-5 to TRBJ1-3; D unresolved. V lost 6 bases, J lost 0 bases, and 15 bases lay in between. This CDR3 spans 16 amino acids. CDR1 and CDR2 from the germline V gene are MNHEY and SVGAGI. In DNA, the CDR3 is TGTGCCAGCAGCTGGGGTGGCCGAAACTCTGGAAACACCATATATTTT. This encodes CASSWGGRNSGNTIYF.

The rearrangement joins TRBV19 to TRBJ2-1; 8 bases match TRBD1. The germline V gene encodes CDR1 LNHDA and CDR2 SQIVND (reference sequence). V dropped 7 bases and J dropped 4; count of bases not matched to a gene: 18. This CDR3 region has 18 residues. The CDR3 DNA follows: TGTGCCAGTACCAGGGGGGCAACAGGGGGTAGAACGTACAATGAGCAGTTCTTC. It translates to CASTRGATGGRTYNEQFF.

This sequence joins TRBV27 and TRBJ2-6; 7 nucleotides line up with TRBD1. The germline V gene has CDR1 MNHEY and CDR2 SMNVEV (reference sequence). This CDR3 contains 16 residues. With V trimmed by 6 bases and J by 0 bases, 5 bases remained unmatched. The CDR3 DNA follows: TGTGCCAGCAGCCACAGGGGCCCCTCTGGGGCCAACGTCCTGACTTTC. Residues: CASSHRGPSGANVLTF.

This chain links TRBV5-1 with TRBJ2-7; either TRBD1 or TRBD2 may fit D (5 bases each). The CDR3 loop spans 14 amino acids. Germline V gene sequence: CDR1 SGHRS, CDR2 YFSETQ. V gave up 4 bases and J gave up 4 bases, with 15 bases separating them. This CDR3 reads CASSPRGGMYEQYF. The CDR3 nucleotides are TGCGCCAGCAGCCCGAGGGGTGGGATGTACGAGCAGTACTTC.

This clonotype was counted a few times. V is TRBV20-1 and J is TRBJ1-4; D call uncertain. Per germline, CDR1 DFQATT and CDR2 SNEGSKA (reference sequence). The length of the CDR3 is 13 residues. With 3 bases removed from V and 7 bases from J, the gap between germline ends came to 12 bases. The CDR3 loop reads CSASSGFREKLFF. CDR3 coding DNA: TGCAGTGCTAGCTCGGGTTTCCGTGAAAAACTGTTTTTT.

In its sample, this clonotype was seen a few times. J is TRBJ2-7 and V is TRBV29-1; TRBD2 matches at 7 bases. The CDR3 has 16 residues. The junction had 13 bases not matched to a gene; V was cut back by 5 bases and J by 0 bases. In germline, CDR1 is SQVTM, CDR2 ANQGSEA. CDR3 sequence: CSVTRGGSGPSYEQYF. Written as DNA, the CDR3 is TGCAGCGTTACACGAGGTGGTAGCGGGCCCTCCTACGAGCAGTACTTC.

This chain connects TRBV3-1 to TRBJ2-3; the D gene is possibly TRBD2 (7 bases). The CDR3 spans 15 residues. The germline V gene encodes CDR1 LGHDT and CDR2 YNNKEL (reference sequence). Trimming took off 6 bases at V and 5 bases at J, with 18 bases between the two ends. CDR3 bases: TGTGCCAGCAGGCCTCTTGGCGGGGGCGGAGATACGCAGTATTTT. Protein: CASRPLGGGGDTQYF.

This chain links TRBV11-1 with TRBJ1-5, with D possibly being TRBD1 (6 bases). Trimming took 5 bases from V and 7 from J, leaving 18 bases between them. The CDR3 spans 15 residues. CDR1 SGHAT and CDR2 FQDESV come from the germline V gene (reference sequence). As DNA, the CDR3 is TGTGCCAGCAGCCACGATGGATCCAGGGGACAGCCCCAGCATTTT. Amino acid sequence: CASSHDGSRGQPQHF.

This clonotype has a handful of counts. This chain joins TRBV6-2 or TRBV6-3 and TRBJ1-1, with D possibly being TRBD1 (5 bases). Trimming removed 5 bases from V and 4 bases from J, with 14 bases in between. The CDR3 is 14 amino acids. Germline assignment: CDR1 MNHEY and CDR2 SVGEGT. In DNA form, the CDR3 reads TGTGCCAGCAGTCGACAGTTTTATTTCACTGAAGCTTTCTTT. The encoded protein is CASSRQFYFTEAFF.

The gene calls are TRBV7-2 and TRBJ2-1; a possible D gene is TRBD2 (5 bases). V was pared by 1 base and J by 6 bases, with 16 bases between. The CDR3 has 16 residues. Looked up from germline, CDR1 is SGHTA and CDR2 is FQGNSA. Here the CDR3 reads CASSLGRTYTPNEQFF. The CDR3 nucleotides are TGTGCCAGCAGCTTAGGGAGGACGTATACTCCCAATGAGCAGTTCTTC.

This clonotype has a handful of counts. The chain recombines TRBV20-1 with TRBJ2-3; the D gene could be TRBD1 or TRBD2 (6 bases each). The CDR3 is 14 amino acids. CDR1 and CDR2 from the germline V gene are DFQATT and SNEGSKA (reference sequence). Trimming left V 5 bases short and J 4 bases short, with 16 bases between. The CDR3 DNA sequence: TGCAGTGCTGAACGGGGGCTAGTCGCAGATACGCAGTATTTT. This gives the protein CSAERGLVADTQYF.

The CDR3 DNA is TGTGCCAGCAGCTTCGGACTTGGGGCCCAGTACTTC. This encodes CASSFGLGAQYF. The chain carries TRBV9 and TRBJ2-5; perhaps TRBD2 as D (5 bases). Deletions cut 4 bases from V and 9 bases from J, with 13 bases between. Germline V gene sequence: CDR1 SGDLS, CDR2 YYNGEE. The CDR3 is 12 amino acids.

The chain is built from TRBV29-1 and TRBJ2-1; D is unresolved. Germline V gives CDR1 SQVTM, CDR2 ANQGSEA. CDR3 length: 13 residues. With 6 bases removed from V and 3 bases from J, the gap between germline ends came to 12 bases. The CDR3 DNA reads as TGCAGCGTCGCGGTTTTTTTCTACAATGAGCAGTTCTTC. This translates into CSVAVFFYNEQFF.

The V and J genes are TRBV28 and TRBJ2-7; 7 bases fit TRBD1. Germline lookup yields CDR1 MDHEN and CDR2 SYDVKM. The V gene end was trimmed by 4 bases and the J gene end by 2 bases; junction bases not matched to a gene: 5. The CDR3 runs to 14 residues. CDR3 loop: CASSSGGRPYEQYF. Here the CDR3 DNA reads TGTGCCAGCAGTTCAGGGGGACGGCCCTACGAGCAGTACTTC.

This clonotype was seen a few times. The rearrangement joins TRBV15 to TRBJ2-5, with TRBD2 identical over 8 bases. The CDR3 is 15 amino acids. Trimming cost V 0 bases and J 5 bases; bases outside gene matches: 5. The germline CDR1 and CDR2 sequences are LNHNV and YYDKDF (reference sequence). The chain's CDR3 is CATSRDYGGGETQYF. The CDR3 bases are TGTGCCACCAGCAGAGATTACGGGGGGGGGGAGACCCAGTACTTC.

This clonotype has only one observation. This chain connects TRBV2 to TRBJ1-1, with no clear D. The germline CDR1 and CDR2 sequences are SNHLY and FYNNEI. V dropped 6 bases and J dropped 4 bases, with 12 bases sitting between them. The CDR3 has 13 amino acids. CDR3 sequence reads: CASSTLRSTEAFF. In nucleotides, the CDR3 is TGTGCCAGCAGCACGCTAAGGAGCACTGAAGCTTTCTTT.

As DNA, the CDR3 is TGTGCCAGCAGTGCGGACAGGGGGCAGCCCCAGCATTTT. Its translation: CASSADRGQPQHF. This chain joins TRBV6-1 and TRBJ1-5; 10 nucleotides match TRBD1. The CDR3 spans 13 residues. J gave up 7 bases and V 4 bases, and 1 base lay outside the gene matches. CDR1 is MNHNS and CDR2 is SASEGT in the germline V gene.

The chain is built from TRBV5-1 and TRBJ2-2; no clear D. This CDR3 comprises 16 residues. V was clipped by 0 bases and J by 7 bases, with 16 bases between them. Germline CDR1 reads SGHRS; CDR2 reads YFSETQ. The CDR3 sequence: CASSLARLTTDGELFF. The CDR3 DNA reads as TGCGCCAGCAGCTTGGCTCGTCTTACGACGGACGGGGAGCTGTTTTTT.

The rearrangement joins TRBV29-1 to TRBJ2-3; 10 nucleotides align to TRBD2. V lost 2 bases and J lost 4; bases outside the gene matches: 12. The CDR3 is made up of 17 amino acids. The germline CDR1 and CDR2 sequences are SQVTM and ANQGSEA. The CDR3 nucleotides read TGCAGCGTTGAACTAGGTGAAGCGGGAGGGCCATCAGATACGCAGTATTTT. Protein product: CSVELGEAGGPSDTQYF.

The V and J genes are TRBV20-1 and TRBJ2-5; 8 bases map to TRBD1. J lost 3 bases, V lost 4 bases, and 4 bases had no gene match. The CDR3 runs 13 residues. Germline V gene lookup returns CDR1 DFQATT and CDR2 SNEGSKA (reference sequence). The CDR3 reads CSAMTGAEETQYF. DNA of the CDR3: TGCAGTGCTATGACAGGGGCAGAAGAGACCCAGTACTTC.

This chain links TRBV7-3 with TRBJ2-1; 10 bases agree with TRBD2. CDR3 length: 19 residues. Germline V gene data show CDR1 as SGHTA and CDR2 as FQGTGA. The junction had 15 bases not matched to a gene; V was cut back by 7 bases and J by 0 bases. DNA of the CDR3: TGTGCCAGCATTACTTCGGCTAGCGGGAGCTGCAGCTCCTACAATGAGCAGTTCTTC. Translating gives CASITSASGSCSSYNEQFF.

Ten or more counts support this clonotype. The chain links TRBV9 to TRBJ2-1, with D perhaps TRBD1 or TRBD2 (6 bases each). V was cut by 0 bases and J by 6 bases, with 16 bases left in between. This CDR3 spans 16 amino acids. Germline lookup yields CDR1 SGDLS and CDR2 YYNGEE. The CDR3 protein is CASSVDYGGTGNEQFF. CDR3 DNA sequence: TGTGCCAGCAGCGTAGATTACGGGGGCACGGGCAATGAGCAGTTCTTC.

The rearrangement links TRBV10-3 to TRBJ1-5; D is undetermined. Germline CDR1 is ENHRY and CDR2 is SYGVKD. The CDR3 covers 12 residues. Trimming removed 8 bases at V and 7 bases at J, with 12 bases between. CDR3 DNA: TGTGCCATCGGGCACCCCCGGCAGCCCCAGCATTTT. Translating it yields CAIGHPRQPQHF.